This TCR beta chain is from a study of patients and donors after allogeneic stem cell transplantation. CDR1 is MNHEY and CDR2 is SVGAGI in the germline V gene. V lost 2 bases, J lost 5 bases, and 15 bases lay in between. This CDR3 contains 16 residues. In TCRdb, the RT-PCR reads were re-called with MiXCR into one record per CDR3 protein. Of over 350,000 distinct CDR3 sequences in the sample, 16% were seen once. The sample comprised blood, either unsorted or a sorted T cell fraction (not recorded which). The chain joins TRBV6-5 to TRBJ1-4; D gene ambiguous. This TCR was sampled from a human donor who was either an allogeneic HSCT recipient or a stem cell or donor lymphocyte infusion donor (not recorded which). It is not recorded whose cells these are; they may come from a transplant donor. The CDR3 loop reads CASSYQPPALNEKLFF. Here the CDR3 DNA reads TGTGCCAGCAGTTACCAGCCGCCCGCTCTCAATGAAAAACTGTTTTTT.